The rows below give T cell receptor beta chains drawn from one sample of a study of blood T cell repertoires in COVID-19. TCRdb's table, derived via immunoSEQ multiplex PCR, lists solely in-frame clones and lacks some. The data show roughly 80,000 clones, about 88% seen once. The sequenced sample consisted of peripheral blood. These receptors all come from a human donor in a cohort sampled during active COVID-19. Each CDR3 is given with its conserved first and last residue. D genes are given only for firm matches. Clone size is shown for a subset of rows, as once, few, many or a class of expanded clone.

v_gene	j_gene	d_gene	abundance	CDR3nt	CDR3aa
TRBV9	TRBJ1-1	NA	NA	TGTGCCAGCAGCCTCATCCCCAGGGAGAACACTGAAGCTTTCTTT	CASSLIPRENTEAFF
TRBV9	TRBJ1-3	NA	NA	TGTGCCAGCAGCGTGGGACACCTCTCTGGAAACACCATATATTTT	CASSVGHLSGNTIYF
TRBV7-9	TRBJ2-2	NA	NA	TGTGCCAGCAGCGAGCGGTCGAACACCGGGGAGCTGTTTTTT	CASSERSNTGELFF
TRBV6-5	TRBJ2-1	TRBD2	NA	TGTGCCAGCAGACTCCTAGCGGGGTCCCACAATGAGCAGTTCTTC	CASRLLAGSHNEQFF
TRBV5-4	TRBJ1-1	TRBD1	NA	TGTGCCAGCAGCTTGGCCCCAGGGACAGTTAACACTGAAGCTTTCTTT	CASSLAPGTVNTEAFF
TRBV27	TRBJ2-3	NA	NA	TGTGCCAGCAGTTTGGGGGGGGCCGACGGTCGTGGCCTAACGGATACGCAGTATTTT	CASSLGGADGRGLTDTQYF
TRBV6-2/TRBV6-3	TRBJ2-2	TRBD2	once	TGTGCCAGCAGCCGGACTAGCAGAGTTACCGGGGAGCTGTTTTTT	CASSRTSRVTGELFF
TRBV7-9	TRBJ2-5	TRBD2	NA	TGTGCCAGCAGCTTATCAGCTAGCGGGGTTGAGACCCAGTACTTC	CASSLSASGVETQYF
TRBV11-3	TRBJ2-2	TRBD1	NA	TGTGCCAGCAGTGCCGGGACAGGGGGACTCCTTGGGGAGCTGTTTTTT	CASSAGTGGLLGELFF
TRBV19	TRBJ2-3	NA	NA	TGTGCCAGTAGTATAGGGGGGGGCCAGCAGTATTTT	CASSIGGGQQYF
TRBV7-3	TRBJ2-1	NA	NA	TGTGCCAGCGCGCGGGGGCCAGACAATGAGCAGTTCTTC	CASARGPDNEQFF
TRBV10-3	TRBJ1-3	NA	NA	TGTGCCATCAGTGAGTCCGGGCGGGGGCCTGGAAACACCATATATTTT	CAISESGRGPGNTIYF
TRBV19	TRBJ2-7	TRBD1	NA	TGTGCCAGTAGCCCCGGGACAGACGGCTACGAGCAGTACTTC	CASSPGTDGYEQYF
TRBV6-1	TRBJ2-7	TRBD2	NA	TGTGCCAGCAGTGAGGCACTAGCGGGTGCCTACGAGCAGTACTTC	CASSEALAGAYEQYF
TRBV6-6	TRBJ2-5	TRBD1	NA	TGTGCCAGCAGTTTGGGACAGGAGGAGACCCAGTACTTC	CASSLGQEETQYF
TRBV6-1	TRBJ1-5	NA	NA	TGTGCCAGCAGTGAACCCGGGGGGCGTAGCAATCAGCCCCAGCATTTT	CASSEPGGRSNQPQHF
TRBV2	TRBJ1-5	TRBD1	NA	TGTGCCAGCCTGACAGGGCTTGGAAGCAATCAGCCCCAGCATTTT	CASLTGLGSNQPQHF
TRBV5-1	TRBJ2-2	NA	NA	TGCGCCAGCAGGGAAGGGGGAAACACGAACACCGGGGAGCTGTTTTTT	CASREGGNTNTGELFF
TRBV30	TRBJ1-1	NA	NA	TGTGCCTGGAGTGTACTATTTAGCGGGAACATGAACACTGAAGCTTTCTTT	CAWSVLFSGNMNTEAFF
TRBV13	TRBJ2-1	TRBD1	NA	TGTGCCAGCAGCCGTAGGGACAGGGTAAACAATGAGCAGTTCTTC	CASSRRDRVNNEQFF
TRBV7-8	TRBJ1-3	TRBD1	once	TGTGCCAGTAAACGGGACAGACCTCACCAGGGTGGAAACACCATATATTTT	CASKRDRPHQGGNTIYF
TRBV13	TRBJ2-7	TRBD2	NA	TGTGCCAGCAGCTTAGAATATAGTGGGGGGGACTCCTACGAGCAGTACTTC	CASSLEYSGGDSYEQYF
TRBV10-3	TRBJ2-3	TRBD2	NA	TGTGCCATCAGTGGGGGACTAGCAAGCACAGATACGCAGTATTTT	CAISGGLASTDTQYF
TRBV20-1	TRBJ2-5	NA	NA	TGCAGTGCTAGTCACGAGGAAGAGACCCAGTACTTC	CSASHEEETQYF
TRBV19	TRBJ2-1	TRBD2	NA	TGTGCCAGTATCGGACTAGCGGGAGGTGAGCAGTTCTTC	CASIGLAGGEQFF
TRBV5-1	TRBJ1-1	NA	NA	TGCGCCAGCAGCTTGGAACCAGGAATGAACACTGAAGCTTTCTTT	CASSLEPGMNTEAFF
TRBV4-1	TRBJ1-2	NA	NA	TGCGCCAGCAGCCAAGTCGACAGGCCCTATGGCTACACCTTC	CASSQVDRPYGYTF
TRBV30	TRBJ1-4	TRBD1	NA	TGTGCCTCCCAACTCCCTGGGACAGGGAGACGTGAAAAACTGTTTTTT	CASQLPGTGRREKLFF
TRBV27	TRBJ2-5	NA	NA	TGTGCCAGCGGCAGACAGGTTCGAGAGACCCAGTACTTC	CASGRQVRETQYF
TRBV12-3/TRBV12-4	TRBJ2-2	NA	NA	TGTGCCAGCAACATAGGAGGGGGGGAGCTGTTTTTT	CASNIGGGELFF
TRBV19	TRBJ1-2	NA	once	TGTGCCAGTAGTATTAATGTCGTCTCGGGCTACACCTTC	CASSINVVSGYTF
TRBV19	TRBJ1-2	TRBD1	NA	TGTGCCAGTAGTATAGTAATACAGGGGGCCATGTATGGCTACACCTTC	CASSIVIQGAMYGYTF
TRBV29-1	TRBJ2-3	NA	NA	TGCAGCGTTGTTGGGCCCACAGATACGCAGTATTTT	CSVVGPTDTQYF
TRBV19	TRBJ2-7	NA	NA	TGTGCCAGTAGTGGTTCGAGGGAGAGCTCCTACGAGCAGTACTTC	CASSGSRESSYEQYF
TRBV15	TRBJ2-7	NA	NA	TGTGCCACCAGCAGAGATCTAACCTCCTCCTACGAGCAGTACTTC	CATSRDLTSSYEQYF
TRBV18	TRBJ1-6	TRBD1	NA	TGTGCCAGCTCACCGCGACAGGGTGATTCACCCCTCCACTTT	CASSPRQGDSPLHF
TRBV10-3	TRBJ2-7	TRBD2	NA	TGTGCCATCAGTGACGCGGGACTAGCCTACGAGCAGTACTTC	CAISDAGLAYEQYF
TRBV6-5	TRBJ1-5	TRBD1	NA	TGTGCCAGCATTCCCGGGACAGGCCTCAATCAGCCCCAGCATTTT	CASIPGTGLNQPQHF
TRBV7-9	TRBJ2-7	NA	NA	TGTGCCAGCAGCTTAGAGACAGGACAGTACTTC	CASSLETGQYF
TRBV27	TRBJ2-5	TRBD2	NA	TGTGCCAGCAGTTTAATCCGGACTAGCGGGAGGGCCGAGACCCAGTACTTC	CASSLIRTSGRAETQYF
TRBV7-8	TRBJ1-5	TRBD1	many	TGTGCCAGCAGTTTAAGACCCCCGACAGGGGGTCTTCAGCCCCAGCATTTT	CASSLRPPTGGLQPQHF
TRBV28	TRBJ1-5	TRBD1	NA	TGTGCCAGCAGCAAAGACCCGCGTAAGGGACAGGGACACAATAGCAATCAGCCCCAGCATTTT	CASSKDPRKGQGHNSNQPQHF
TRBV5-1	TRBJ2-7	TRBD1	few	TGCGCCAGCAGCTCCGGACAGGGCCCCTACGAGCAGTACTTC	CASSSGQGPYEQYF
TRBV9	TRBJ1-1	TRBD1	NA	TGTGCCAGCAGCGTAGGTTGGGACAGCGTAACAAACCCGGAAGCTTTCTTT	CASSVGWDSVTNPEAFF
TRBV6-5	TRBJ2-7	NA	NA	TGTGCCAGCAGTTACTCGGAGGGGAGTTCTGCCGAGCAGTACTTC	CASSYSEGSSAEQYF
TRBV19	TRBJ2-5	NA	NA	TGTGCCAGTAGTAGCGGGGGCGAGGAGACCCAGTACTTC	CASSSGGEETQYF
TRBV6-2/TRBV6-3	TRBJ2-1	NA	NA	TGTGCCAGCAGTGCCGACACGTCCTACAATGAGCAGTTCTTC	CASSADTSYNEQFF
TRBV28	TRBJ2-1	TRBD2	NA	TGTGCCAAGGGACTAGCGGGAGAAAATGAGCAGTTCTTC	CAKGLAGENEQFF
TRBV2	TRBJ2-3	TRBD2	few	TGTGCCAGCAGTCGTAGCGGGATTACCACAGATACGCAGTATTTT	CASSRSGITTDTQYF
TRBV7-9	TRBJ2-3	NA	NA	TGTGCCAGCAGCTTAGTGAGTCTGCGCACAGATACGCAGTATTTT	CASSLVSLRTDTQYF
TRBV30	TRBJ1-6	NA	NA	TGTGCCTGGGGCGGAGTCTCCTATAATTCACCCCTCCACTTT	CAWGGVSYNSPLHF